This TCR beta chain was recovered during a study of OX40 agonist ivuxolimab in advanced cancers. The overall study: Subjects had a mean age of about 60 years, with a range of roughly 23 to 79; around 80% were male.

The protocol was immunoSEQ multiplex PCR, while the TCRdb copy is restricted to in-frame clones and leaves out a portion. The sample includes more than 45,000 clones, approximately 86% seen only once; the top ten take less than 4.5%. Points from the study as a whole: The CD4+ and CD8+ T cells in the blood had expanded clonally by week 6 at 0.1 to 3.0 mg/kg. More expanded clones were found, on average, in CD8+ than in CD4+ T cells.

For this clone: What it binds is not known.

CDR1 is KGHSH, CDR2 LQKENI, per germline. The V and J ends lost 3 bases and 5 bases, in that order; junction bases with no gene match: 6. The CDR3 has 17 amino acids. This clonotype was sampled from an adult with an advanced solid tumor such as melanoma, head and neck, liver or kidney cancer. The specimen was CD4+ or CD8+ T cells sorted from blood, collected in a trial of the OX40 agonist ivuxolimab. The chain recombines TRBV18 with TRBJ2-1; 14 nucleotides line up with TRBD2. The CDR3 loop reads CASSPGLAGGGDNEQFF. CDR3 coding DNA: TGTGCCAGCTCACCCGGACTAGCGGGAGGAGGGGACAATGAGCAGTTCTTC.